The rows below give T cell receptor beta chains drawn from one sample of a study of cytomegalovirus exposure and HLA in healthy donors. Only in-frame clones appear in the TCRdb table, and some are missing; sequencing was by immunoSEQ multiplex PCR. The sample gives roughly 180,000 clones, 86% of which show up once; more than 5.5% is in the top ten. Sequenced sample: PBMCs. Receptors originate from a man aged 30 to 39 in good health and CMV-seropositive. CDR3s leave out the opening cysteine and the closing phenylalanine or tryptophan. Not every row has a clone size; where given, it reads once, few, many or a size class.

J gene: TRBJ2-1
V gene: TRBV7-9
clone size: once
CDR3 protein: ASSLGLAGYNEQF

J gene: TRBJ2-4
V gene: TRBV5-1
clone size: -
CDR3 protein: ASSLTGVGLKNIQY

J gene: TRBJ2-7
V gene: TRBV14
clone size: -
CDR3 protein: ASSQVLQGGYEQY

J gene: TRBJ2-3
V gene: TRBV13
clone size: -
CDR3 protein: ASSLGSLTPITDTQY

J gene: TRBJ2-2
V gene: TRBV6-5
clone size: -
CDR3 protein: ASWGLAGSGELF

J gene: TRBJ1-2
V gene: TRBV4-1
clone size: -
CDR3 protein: ASSRGSTPGGYT

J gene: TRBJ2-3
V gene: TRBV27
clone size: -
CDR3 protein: ASGTGGLVDTQY

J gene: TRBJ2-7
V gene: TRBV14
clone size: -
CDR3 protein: ASSKGYRGLYEQY

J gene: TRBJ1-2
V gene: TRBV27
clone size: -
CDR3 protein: ASSPLDRSYGYT

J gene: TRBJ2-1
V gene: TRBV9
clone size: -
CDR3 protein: ASSVEGSVGNEQF

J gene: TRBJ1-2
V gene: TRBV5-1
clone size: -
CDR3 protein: ASTLDRGLYGYT

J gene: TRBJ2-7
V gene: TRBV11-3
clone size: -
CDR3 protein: ASSLDISYEQY

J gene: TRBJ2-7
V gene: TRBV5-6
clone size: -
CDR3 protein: ASSRTLTSYEQY

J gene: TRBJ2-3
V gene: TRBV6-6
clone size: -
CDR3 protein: ASSGGQGADTQY

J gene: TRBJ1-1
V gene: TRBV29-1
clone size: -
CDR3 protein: SVTTGMNTEAF

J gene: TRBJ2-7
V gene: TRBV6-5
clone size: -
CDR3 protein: ASSPGNTYEQY

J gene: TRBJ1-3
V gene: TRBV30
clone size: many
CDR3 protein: AWSRASGRISGNTIY

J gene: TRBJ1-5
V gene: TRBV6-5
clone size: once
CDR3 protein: ASSYARANQPQH

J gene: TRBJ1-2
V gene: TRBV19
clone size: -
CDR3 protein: ATKGASWGYT

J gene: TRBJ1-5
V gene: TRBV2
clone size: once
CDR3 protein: ASSTSEETFQPQH

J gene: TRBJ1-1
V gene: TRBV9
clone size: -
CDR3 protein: ASSVEGNTEAF

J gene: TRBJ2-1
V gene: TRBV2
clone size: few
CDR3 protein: ASSPDSSSYNEQF

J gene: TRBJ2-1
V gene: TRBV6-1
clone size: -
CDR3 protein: ASSDEAGGRDEQF

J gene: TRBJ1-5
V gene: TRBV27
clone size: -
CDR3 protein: ASSNRGQFNQPQH

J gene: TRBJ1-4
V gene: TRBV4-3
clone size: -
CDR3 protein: ASSQAESGEKLF

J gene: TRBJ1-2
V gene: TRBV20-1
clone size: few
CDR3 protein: SARIRDGYT

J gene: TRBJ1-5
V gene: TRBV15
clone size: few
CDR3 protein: ATSRAGNSNQPQH

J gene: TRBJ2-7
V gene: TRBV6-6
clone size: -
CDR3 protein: ASIPGGGARYEQY

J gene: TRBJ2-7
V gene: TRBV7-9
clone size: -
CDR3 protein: ASSLVATGGYEQY

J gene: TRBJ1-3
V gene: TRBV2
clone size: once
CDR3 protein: ASSESDSLSGNTIY

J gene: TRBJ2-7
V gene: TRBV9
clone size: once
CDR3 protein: ASSEDRGSGGSSYEQY

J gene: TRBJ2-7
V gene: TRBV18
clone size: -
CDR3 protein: ASSPQLAGGEQY

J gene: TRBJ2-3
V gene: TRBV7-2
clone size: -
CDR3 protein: ASSLDVDTQY

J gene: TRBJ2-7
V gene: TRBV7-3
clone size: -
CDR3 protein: ASSWDRAYEQY

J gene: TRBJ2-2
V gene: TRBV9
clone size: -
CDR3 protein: ASSATGYSTGELF

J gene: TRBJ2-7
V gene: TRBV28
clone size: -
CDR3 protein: ASSSLAGGSYEQY

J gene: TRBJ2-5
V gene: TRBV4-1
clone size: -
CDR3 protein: ASSQQPRGAVEETQY

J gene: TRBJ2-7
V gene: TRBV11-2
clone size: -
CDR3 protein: ASSLNTDYEQY

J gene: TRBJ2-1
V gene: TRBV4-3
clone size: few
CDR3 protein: ASSLVTSSFYNEQF

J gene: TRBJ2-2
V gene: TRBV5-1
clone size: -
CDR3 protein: ASSTRLAGGVTGELF

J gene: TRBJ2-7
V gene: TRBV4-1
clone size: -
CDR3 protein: ASSQEPGGPSYEQY

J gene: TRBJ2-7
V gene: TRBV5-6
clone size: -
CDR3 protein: ASSFGQGASYEQY

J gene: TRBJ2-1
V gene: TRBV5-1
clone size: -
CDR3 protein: ASSLLAGRGNEQF

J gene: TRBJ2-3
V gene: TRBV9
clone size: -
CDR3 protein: ASSSTGNTQY

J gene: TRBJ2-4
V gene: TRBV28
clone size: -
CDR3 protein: ASSPEPRGKNIQY

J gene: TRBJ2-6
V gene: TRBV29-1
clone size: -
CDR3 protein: SVSGANVLT